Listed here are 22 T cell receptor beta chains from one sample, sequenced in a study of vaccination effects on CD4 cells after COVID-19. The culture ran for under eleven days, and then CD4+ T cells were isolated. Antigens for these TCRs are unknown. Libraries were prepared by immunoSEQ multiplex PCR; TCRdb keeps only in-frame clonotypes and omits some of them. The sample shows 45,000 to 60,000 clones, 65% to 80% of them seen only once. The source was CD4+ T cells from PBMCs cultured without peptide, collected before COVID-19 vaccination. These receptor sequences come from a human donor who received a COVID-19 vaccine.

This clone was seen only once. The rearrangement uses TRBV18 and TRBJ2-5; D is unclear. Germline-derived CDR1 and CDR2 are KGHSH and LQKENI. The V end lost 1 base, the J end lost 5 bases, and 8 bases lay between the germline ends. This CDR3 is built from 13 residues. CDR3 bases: TGTGCCAGCTCACCACTACCAAGGGAGACCCAGTACTTC. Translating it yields CASSPLPRETQYF.

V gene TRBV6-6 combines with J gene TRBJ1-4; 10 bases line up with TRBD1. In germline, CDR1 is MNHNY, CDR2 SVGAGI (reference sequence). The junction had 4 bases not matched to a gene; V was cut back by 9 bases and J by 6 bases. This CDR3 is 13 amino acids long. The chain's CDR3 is CASTGTGDEKLFF. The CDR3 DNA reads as TGTGCCAGTACCGGGACAGGGGATGAAAAACTGTTTTTT.

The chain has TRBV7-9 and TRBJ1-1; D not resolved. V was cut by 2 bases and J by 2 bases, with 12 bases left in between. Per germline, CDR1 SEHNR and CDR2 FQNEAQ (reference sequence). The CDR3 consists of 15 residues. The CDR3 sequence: CASSLKRSDNTEAFF. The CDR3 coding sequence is TGTGCCAGCAGCTTAAAGCGGTCCGACAACACTGAAGCTTTCTTT.

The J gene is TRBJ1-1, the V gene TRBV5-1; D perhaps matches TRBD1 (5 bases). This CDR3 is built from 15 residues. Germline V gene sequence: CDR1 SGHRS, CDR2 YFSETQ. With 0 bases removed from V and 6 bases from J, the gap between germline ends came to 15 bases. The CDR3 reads CASSLAGPRDPEAFF. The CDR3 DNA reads TGCGCCAGCAGCTTGGCCGGGCCTAGGGACCCTGAAGCTTTCTTT. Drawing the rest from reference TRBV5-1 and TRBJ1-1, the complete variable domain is KAGVTQTPRYLIKTRGQQVTLSCSPISGHRSVSWYQQTPGQGLQFLFEYFSETQRNKGNFPGRFSGRQFSNSRSEMNVSTLELGDSALYLCASSLAGPRDPEAFFGQGTRLTVV.

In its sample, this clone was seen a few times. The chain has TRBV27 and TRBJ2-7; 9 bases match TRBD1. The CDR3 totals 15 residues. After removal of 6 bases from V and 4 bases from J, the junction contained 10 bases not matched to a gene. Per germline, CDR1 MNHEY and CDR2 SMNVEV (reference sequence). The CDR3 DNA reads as TGTGCCAGCAGAAGCCAGTGGGGACAGGGATACGAGCAGTACGTC. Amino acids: CASRSQWGQGYEQYV.

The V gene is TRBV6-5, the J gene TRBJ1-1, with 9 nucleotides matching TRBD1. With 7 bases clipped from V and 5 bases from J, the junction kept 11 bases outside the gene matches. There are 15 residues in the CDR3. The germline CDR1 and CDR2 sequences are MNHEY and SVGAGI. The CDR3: CASTPQGAFGTEAFF. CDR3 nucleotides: TGTGCCAGCACCCCACAGGGGGCCTTCGGGACTGAAGCTTTCTTT.

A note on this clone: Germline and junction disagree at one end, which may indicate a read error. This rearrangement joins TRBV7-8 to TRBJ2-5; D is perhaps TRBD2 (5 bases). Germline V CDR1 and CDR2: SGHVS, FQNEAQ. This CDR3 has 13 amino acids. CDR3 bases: TGTGCCAGCAGCCCATCGACCCCCCGGGGTTTAGACTTC. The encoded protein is CASSPSTPRGLDF.

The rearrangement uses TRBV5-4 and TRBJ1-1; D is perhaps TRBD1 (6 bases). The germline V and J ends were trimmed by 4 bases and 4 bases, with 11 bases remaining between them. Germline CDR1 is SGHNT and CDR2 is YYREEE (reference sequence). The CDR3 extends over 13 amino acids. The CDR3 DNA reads TGTGCCAGCAGCGTACAGGGAGTCACTGAAGCTTTCTTT. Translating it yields CASSVQGVTEAFF.

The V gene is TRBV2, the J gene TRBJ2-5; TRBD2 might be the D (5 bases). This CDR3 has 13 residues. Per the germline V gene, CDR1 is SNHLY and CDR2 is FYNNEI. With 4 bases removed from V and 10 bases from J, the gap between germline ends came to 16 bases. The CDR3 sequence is CASSVAGPTDQYF. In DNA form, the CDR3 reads TGTGCCAGCAGTGTGGCGGGCCCGACCGACCAGTACTTC.

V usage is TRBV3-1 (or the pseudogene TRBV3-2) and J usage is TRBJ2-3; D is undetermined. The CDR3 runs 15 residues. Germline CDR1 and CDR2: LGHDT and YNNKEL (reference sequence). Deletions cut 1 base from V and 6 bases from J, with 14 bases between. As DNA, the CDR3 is TGTGCCAGCAGCCAAGGGGGTCTAATCCGGGATACGCAGTATTTT. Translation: CASSQGGLIRDTQYF.

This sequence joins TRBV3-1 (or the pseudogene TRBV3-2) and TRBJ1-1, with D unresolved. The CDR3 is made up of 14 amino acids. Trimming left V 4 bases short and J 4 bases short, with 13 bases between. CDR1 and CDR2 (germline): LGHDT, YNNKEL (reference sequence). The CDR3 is CASSPRTSFTEAFF. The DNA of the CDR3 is TGTGCCAGCAGCCCGCGGACCAGTTTCACTGAAGCTTTCTTT.

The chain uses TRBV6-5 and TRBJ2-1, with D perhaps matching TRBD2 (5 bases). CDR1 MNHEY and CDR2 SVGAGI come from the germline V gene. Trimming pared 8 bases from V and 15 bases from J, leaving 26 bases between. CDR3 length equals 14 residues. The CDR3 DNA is TGTGCCAGCGCAGAAAACCTCTCTAGCCGAACCCCGTTCTTC. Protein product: CASAENLSSRTPFF.

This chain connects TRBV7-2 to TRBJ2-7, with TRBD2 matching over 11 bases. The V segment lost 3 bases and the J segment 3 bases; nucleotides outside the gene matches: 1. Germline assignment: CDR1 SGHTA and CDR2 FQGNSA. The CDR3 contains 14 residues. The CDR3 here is CASSLTSGDYEQYV. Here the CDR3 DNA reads TGTGCCAGCAGCTTGACTAGCGGGGACTACGAGCAGTACGTC.

The DNA for the CDR3 is TGCAGCGGCCACCTCGGACAGAACACTGAAGCTTTCTTT. Protein sequence: CSGHLGQNTEAFF. The rearrangement links TRBV29-1 to TRBJ1-1; the D gene is possibly TRBD1 (5 bases). V gave up 7 bases and J gave up 1 base, with 13 bases separating them. The CDR3 consists of 13 residues. Germline CDR1 and CDR2: SQVTM and ANQGSEA.

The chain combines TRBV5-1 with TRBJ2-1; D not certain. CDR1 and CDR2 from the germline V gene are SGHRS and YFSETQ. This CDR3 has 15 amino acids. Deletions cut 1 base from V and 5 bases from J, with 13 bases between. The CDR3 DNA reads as TGCGCCAGCAGCTTGATTACCGGAACCAACAATGAGCAGTTCTTC. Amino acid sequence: CASSLITGTNNEQFF. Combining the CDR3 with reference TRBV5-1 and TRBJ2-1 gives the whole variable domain KAGVTQTPRYLIKTRGQQVTLSCSPISGHRSVSWYQQTPGQGLQFLFEYFSETQRNKGNFPGRFSGRQFSNSRSEMNVSTLELGDSALYLCASSLITGTNNEQFFGPGTRLTVL.

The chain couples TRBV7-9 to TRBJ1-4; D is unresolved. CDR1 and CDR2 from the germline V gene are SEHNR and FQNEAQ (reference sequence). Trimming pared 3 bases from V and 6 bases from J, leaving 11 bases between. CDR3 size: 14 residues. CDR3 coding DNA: TGTGCCAGCAGCTTGGGGTTAGAGGATGAAAAACTGTTTTTT. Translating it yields CASSLGLEDEKLFF.

The CDR3: CASSRTDRGQTEAFF. The CDR3 region has the DNA TGTGCCAGCAGTAGGACGGACAGGGGGCAGACTGAAGCTTTCTTT. The V gene is TRBV6-5, the J gene TRBJ1-1; TRBD1 matches at 11 bases. The CDR3 is 15 residues long. V was clipped by 5 bases and J by 5 bases; unmatched bases: 7. Looked up from germline, CDR1 is MNHEY and CDR2 is SVGAGI.

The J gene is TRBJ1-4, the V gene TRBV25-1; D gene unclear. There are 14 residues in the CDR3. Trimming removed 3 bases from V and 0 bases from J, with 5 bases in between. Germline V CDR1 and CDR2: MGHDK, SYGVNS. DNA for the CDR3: TGTGCCAGCAGTGATGCGTCAACTAATGAAAAACTGTTTTTT. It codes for CASSDASTNEKLFF.

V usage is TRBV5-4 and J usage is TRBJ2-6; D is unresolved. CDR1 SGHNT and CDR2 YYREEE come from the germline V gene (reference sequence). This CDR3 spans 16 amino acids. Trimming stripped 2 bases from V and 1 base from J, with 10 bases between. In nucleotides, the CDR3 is TGTGCCAGCAGCTTCCAGTACGGATCTGGGGCCAACGTCCTGACTTTC. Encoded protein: CASSFQYGSGANVLTF.

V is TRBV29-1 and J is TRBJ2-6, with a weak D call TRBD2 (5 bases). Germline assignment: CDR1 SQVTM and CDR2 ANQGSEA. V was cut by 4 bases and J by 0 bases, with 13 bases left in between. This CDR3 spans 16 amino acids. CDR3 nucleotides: TGCAGCGTTGGGGGAACGGGGAACTCTGGGGCCAACGTCCTGACTTTC. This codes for CSVGGTGNSGANVLTF.

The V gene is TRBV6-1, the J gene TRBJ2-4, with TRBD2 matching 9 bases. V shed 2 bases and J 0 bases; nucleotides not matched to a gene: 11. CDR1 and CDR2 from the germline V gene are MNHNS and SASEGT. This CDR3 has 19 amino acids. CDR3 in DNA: TGTGCCAGCAGTGAATTGGGCGGGGGGGCCCATCTAGCCAAAAACATTCAGTACTTC. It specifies CASSELGGGAHLAKNIQYF.

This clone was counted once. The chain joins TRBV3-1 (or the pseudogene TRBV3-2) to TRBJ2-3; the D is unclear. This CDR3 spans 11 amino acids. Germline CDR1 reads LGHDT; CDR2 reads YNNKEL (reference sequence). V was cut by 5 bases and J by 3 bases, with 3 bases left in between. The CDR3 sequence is CASSNTDTQYF. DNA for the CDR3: TGTGCCAGCAGCAATACAGATACGCAGTATTTT.